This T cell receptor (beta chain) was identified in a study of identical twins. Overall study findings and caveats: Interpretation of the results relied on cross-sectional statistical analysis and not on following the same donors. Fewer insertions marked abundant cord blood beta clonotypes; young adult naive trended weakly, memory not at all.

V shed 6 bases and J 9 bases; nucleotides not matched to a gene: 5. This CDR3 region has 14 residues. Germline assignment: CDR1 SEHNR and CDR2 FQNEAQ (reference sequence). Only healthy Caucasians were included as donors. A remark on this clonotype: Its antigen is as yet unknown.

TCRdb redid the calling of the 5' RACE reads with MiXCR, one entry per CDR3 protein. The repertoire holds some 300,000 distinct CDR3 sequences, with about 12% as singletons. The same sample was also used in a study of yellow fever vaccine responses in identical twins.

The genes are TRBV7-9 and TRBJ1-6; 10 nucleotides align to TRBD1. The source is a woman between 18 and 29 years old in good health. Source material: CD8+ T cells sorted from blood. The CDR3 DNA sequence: TGTGCCAGCAGTTCCGGGACAGGGGTTTCACCCCTCCACTTT. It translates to CASSSGTGVSPLHF.